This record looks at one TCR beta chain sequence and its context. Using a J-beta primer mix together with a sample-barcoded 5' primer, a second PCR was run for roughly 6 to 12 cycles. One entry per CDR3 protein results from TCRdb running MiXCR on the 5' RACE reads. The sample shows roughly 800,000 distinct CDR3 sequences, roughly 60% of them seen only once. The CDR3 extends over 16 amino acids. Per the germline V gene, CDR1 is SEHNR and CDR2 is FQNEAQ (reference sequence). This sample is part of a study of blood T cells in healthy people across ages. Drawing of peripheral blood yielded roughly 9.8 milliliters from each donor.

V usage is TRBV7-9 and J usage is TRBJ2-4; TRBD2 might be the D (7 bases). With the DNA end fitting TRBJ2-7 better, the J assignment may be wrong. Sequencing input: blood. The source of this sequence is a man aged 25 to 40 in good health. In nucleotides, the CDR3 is TGTGCCAGCAGCCCCATCTTGGGGGGGCGATCGGACGAGCAGTACTTC. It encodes CASSPILGGRSDEQYF.